This TCR beta chain appears in the sequencing data of a study of control samples from healthy donors and cancer patients. The germline V gene has CDR1 SGHNT and CDR2 YYREEE (reference sequence). CDR3 length equals 15 residues. With 3 bases clipped from V and 3 bases from J, the junction kept 5 bases outside the gene matches. TCRdb's table, derived via immunoSEQ multiplex PCR, lists solely in-frame clones and lacks some. The sample includes about 55,000 clones, approximately 95% of them seen just once. This clonotype was obtained from a woman aged 18-35 years in good health. Sequencing was performed on blood. This sequence joins TRBV5-4 and TRBJ1-3, with TRBD1 matching 8 bases. The CDR3 is CASSSRGQGGNTIYF. CDR3 nucleotides: TGTGCCAGCAGCTCCAGGGGGCAAGGTGGAAACACCATATATTTT.